This TCR beta chain is from a study of blood T cell repertoires in COVID-19. Study-wide context: Both acute and convalescent COVID-19 samples were obtained from the United States, Italy and Spain. T cells, B-cell-depleted T cells, or PBMCs supplied cDNA or gDNA.

This clone has more than one count but fewer than ten. The sample contains more than one DNA sequence encoding this CDR3. Study processing details: Quantification of nucleated cells was approximated via reference gene primer amplification. Produced via immunoSEQ multiplex PCR; TCRdb's table is partial and in-frame only. V and J calls and clone size come straight from that table; D and trimming were deduced from the DNA. This repertoire shows about 140,000 clones, over 60% found once; its top ten account for 16%. The ends were cut back, 0 bases at V and 7 bases at J, with 7 bases in the middle. The CDR3 is 14 residues long. Germline loops: CDR1 SNHLY, CDR2 FYNNEI.

This chain joins TRBV2 and TRBJ1-6; D is ambiguous. The sequencing sample was made of peripheral blood. The TCR was taken from a man over 45 with acute or convalescent COVID-19. This CDR3 is CASSEARVNSPLHF. CDR3 DNA sequence: TGTGCCAGCAGTGAAGCGCGGGTAAATTCACCCCTCCACTTT.